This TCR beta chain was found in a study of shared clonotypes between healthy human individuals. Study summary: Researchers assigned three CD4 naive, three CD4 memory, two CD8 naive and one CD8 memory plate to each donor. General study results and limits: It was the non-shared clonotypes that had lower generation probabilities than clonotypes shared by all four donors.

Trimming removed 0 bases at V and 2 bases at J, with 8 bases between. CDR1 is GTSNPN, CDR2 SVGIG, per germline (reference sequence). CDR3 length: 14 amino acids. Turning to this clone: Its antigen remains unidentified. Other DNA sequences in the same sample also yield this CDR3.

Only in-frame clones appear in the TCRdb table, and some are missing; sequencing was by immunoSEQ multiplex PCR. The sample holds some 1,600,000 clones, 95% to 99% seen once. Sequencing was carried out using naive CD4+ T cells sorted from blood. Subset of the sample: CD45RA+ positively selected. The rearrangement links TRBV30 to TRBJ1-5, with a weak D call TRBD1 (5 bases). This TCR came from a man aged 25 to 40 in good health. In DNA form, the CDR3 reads TGTGCCTGGAGTGTTAGCAGGGGCAATCAGCCCCAGCATTTT. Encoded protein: CAWSVSRGNQPQHF.